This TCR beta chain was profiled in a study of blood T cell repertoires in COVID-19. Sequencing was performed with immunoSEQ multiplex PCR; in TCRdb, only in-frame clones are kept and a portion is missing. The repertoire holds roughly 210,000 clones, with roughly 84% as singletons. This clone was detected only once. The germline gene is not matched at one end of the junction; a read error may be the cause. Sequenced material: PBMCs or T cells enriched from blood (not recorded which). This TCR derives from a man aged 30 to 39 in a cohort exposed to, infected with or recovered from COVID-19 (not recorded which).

CDR3: CASGRPEVTF. CDR3 DNA sequence: TGTGCCAGCGGGCGACCGGAAGTTACTTTC. The chain recombines TRBV6-5 with TRBJ1-2; no definite D call. The CDR3 loop spans 10 amino acids. The germline CDR1 and CDR2 sequences are MNHEY and SVGAGI.